One T cell receptor (beta chain) is described in this entry. Its antigen target is currently unknown. No qualities accompany the bases; no much larger clone lies one base away. Receptor libraries were prepared by the immunoSEQ multiplex PCR assay. Rearranged TCR beta chain sequences were amplified with the hsTCRB Kit following the manufacturer's protocol. TCRB libraries were sequenced on an Illumina MiSeq. On the study's bioinformatics: The proprietary platform of the kit vendor was used for demultiplexing, trimming and gene mapping. The source is immuneACCESS, and TCRdb retained only in-frame sequences with V and J called. Part of the clones is not carried over; for the studies checked, unresolved V genes explain less than half of this, and the remainder is unexplained. V and J calls and clone size are those listed in that table; D and trimming were worked out from the DNA. In all, the sample holds approximately 41,000 clones, and about four fifths of those were seen once. Approximately 6.7% of the sample goes to the ten largest clones.

This sample is drawn from a study of a mutant IDH1 vaccine in newly diagnosed glioma (dated by TCRdb to the early 2020s). Context from the whole study: Across visits V03 through V10, patients got a total of eight vaccinations, given in weeks 1, 3, 5, 7, 11, 15, 19 and 23. Peripheral blood was collected at six visits: V03 (baseline), V05, V07, V10, V12 and V13. The approximately 30 treated patients were roughly 62% male and about 40% female, with a mean age of roughly 42 years. In the chemotherapy-containing groups, vaccination started alongside temozolomide cycles, whereas in patients who had radiotherapy alone it started 4-6 weeks after radiotherapy. Before enrollment, most patients had been given radiochemotherapy with temozolomide as standard therapy, while the rest had received either radiotherapy alone or temozolomide alone. For exploratory analyses, around 23 treated patients had longitudinal TCRB deep sequencing done wherever samples were available. Study-wide conclusions, independent of this receptor: Immune responses induced by the vaccine were seen in roughly 92% of patients across multiple MHC alleles. Pseudoprogression appeared unrelated to alterations in the top peripheral T cell clonotypes detected by TCRB sequencing. Selection of PBMC samples for TCRB deep sequencing was based on availability. It was noted by the authors that analyses of patient blood samples could not be reproduced owing to sample limitations.

What this sample's time point label stands for: week 23, last vaccination. Each vaccine dose was 300 ug of a 20-mer mutant IDH1 peptide in Montanide, given subcutaneously with topical imiquimod. The donors had newly diagnosed IDH1-mutant astrocytomas of WHO grade 3 or 4 that showed loss of nuclear ATRX. The samples were drawn from NOA16, a multicentre, single-arm, open-label phase I trial in Germany that tested a mutant IDH1 peptide vaccine in humans for the first time. Genomic DNA for TCRB sequencing was extracted from EDTA blood using the DNeasy Blood and Tissue Kit. Based on the germline V gene (reference sequence), the CDR1 and CDR2 sequences are MNHNY and SVGAGI. V is pared back by 7 bases and J by 2 bases, with 9 bases lying between the germline termini. The CDR3 covers 12 residues, taking in both the cysteine and the phenylalanine. Only the CDR3 region is kept as DNA, spanning 36 bases read in frame from base 1.

Sequenced here: PBMCs, sampled from a glioma patient whose treatment included an IDH1 peptide vaccine. The chain couples TRBV6-6 to TRBJ2-7, with the D gene uncertain. The receptor's source is a woman in her thirties or forties with glioma. Some clones in this sample may be carry-over from other donors' samples. The bases read TGTGCCAGCAACCCAGGCGCCTACGAGCAGTACTTC. Its translation reads: CASNPGAYEQYF.